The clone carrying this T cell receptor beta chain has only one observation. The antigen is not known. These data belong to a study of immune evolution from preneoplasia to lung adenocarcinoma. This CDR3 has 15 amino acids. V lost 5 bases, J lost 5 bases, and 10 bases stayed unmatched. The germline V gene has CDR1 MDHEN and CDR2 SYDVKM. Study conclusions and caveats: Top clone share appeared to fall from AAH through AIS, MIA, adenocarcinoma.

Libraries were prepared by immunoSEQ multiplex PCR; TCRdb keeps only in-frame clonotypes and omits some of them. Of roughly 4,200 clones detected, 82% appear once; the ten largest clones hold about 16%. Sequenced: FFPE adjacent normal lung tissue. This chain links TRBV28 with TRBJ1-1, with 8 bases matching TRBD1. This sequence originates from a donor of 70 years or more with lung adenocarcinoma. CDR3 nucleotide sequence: TGTGCCAGCAGTGCCCCCCGGACAGGGAGGACTGAAGCTTTCTTT. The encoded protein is CASSAPRTGRTEAFF.